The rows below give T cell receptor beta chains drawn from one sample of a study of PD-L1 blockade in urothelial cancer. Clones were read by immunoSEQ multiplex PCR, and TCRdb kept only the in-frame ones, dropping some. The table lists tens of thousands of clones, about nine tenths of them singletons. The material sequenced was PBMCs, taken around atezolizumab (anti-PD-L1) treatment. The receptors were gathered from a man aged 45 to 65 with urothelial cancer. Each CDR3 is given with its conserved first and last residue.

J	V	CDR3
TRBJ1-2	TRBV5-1	CASSVSTGGGGGYTF
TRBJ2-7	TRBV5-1	CASSLWGTGDLDEQYF
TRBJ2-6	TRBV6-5	CASSYSGRAGANVLTF
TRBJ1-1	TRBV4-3	CASSQEHPTGFTEAFF
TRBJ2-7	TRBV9	CASSPRENEQYF
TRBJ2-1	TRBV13	CASSLELAGEQFF
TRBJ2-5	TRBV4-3	CASSQDLAGGPQTQYF
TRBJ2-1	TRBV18	CASSRGTGNGGGQFF
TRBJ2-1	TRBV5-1	CASSLEAGGYNEQFF
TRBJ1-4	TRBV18	CASSPSGNEKLFF
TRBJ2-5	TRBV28	CASTRQGRETQYF
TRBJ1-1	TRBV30	CAWTVMNTEAFF
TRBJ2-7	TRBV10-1	CASSPSGSPYEQYF
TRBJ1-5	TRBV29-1	CSVRTGEYQPQHF
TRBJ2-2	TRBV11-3	CASSLVSDTGGGELFF
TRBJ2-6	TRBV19	CASSIGLAGGPFVPPGANVLTF
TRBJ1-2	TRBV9	CASSAQGADYTF
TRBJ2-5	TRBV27	CASRRAGEETQYF
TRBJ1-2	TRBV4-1	CASSPGTGENYGYTF
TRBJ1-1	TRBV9	CASSASLQGFTEAFF
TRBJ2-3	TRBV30	CAWSEGTSGLHTQYF
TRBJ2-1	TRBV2	CASSERGGLNEQFF
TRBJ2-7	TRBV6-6	CASSPDPGLPGEQYF
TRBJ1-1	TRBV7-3	CASSPPGLPQAAFF
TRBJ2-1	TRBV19	CASGGLASSYNEQFF
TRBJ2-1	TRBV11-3	CASSSRGSEQFF
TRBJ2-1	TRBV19	CASSPVRGDYNEQFF
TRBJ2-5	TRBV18	CASRGGRGETQYF
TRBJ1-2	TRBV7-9	CASTGRGTHGYTF
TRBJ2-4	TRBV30	CASTTGTGPGRAYIQYF
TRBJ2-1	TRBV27	CASLLRGHHNEQFF
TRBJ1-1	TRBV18	CASSQQAEAFF
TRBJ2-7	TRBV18	CASSPTGGVWDEQYF
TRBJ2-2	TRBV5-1	CASIPGEGSTGELFF
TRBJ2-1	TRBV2	CASMTSGSLNEQFF
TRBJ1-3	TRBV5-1	CASSLEGQAFGNTIYF
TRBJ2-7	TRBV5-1	CASSPGGTGKYEQYF
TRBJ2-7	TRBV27	CASSFSGTGLVEQYF
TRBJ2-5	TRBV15	CATSRGRNRETQYF